This TCR beta chain was retrieved from a study of blood T cell repertoires in COVID-19. Study in general: Acute and convalescent COVID-19 samples came from the United States, Italy and Spain. PBMCs, B-cell-depleted T cells, or T cells were the source of the cDNA or gDNA that made up the material.

J lost 0 bases, V lost 2 bases, and 10 bases had no gene match. The germline gives CDR1 SGHRS, CDR2 YFSETQ. The CDR3 totals 18 residues. The authors' processing: From reference gene primer amplification, estimates of nucleated cell counts were derived. The data were produced by immunoSEQ multiplex PCR, yet TCRdb's version contains in-frame clones alone and is incomplete. Clone size and the V and J calls come from that table; the DNA yielded D and trimming. This sample has 120,000 to 150,000 clones, with 80% to 90% found just once. The TCR was taken from a woman aged 50 to 60 in a cohort sampled during active or convalescent COVID-19. Sequences were obtained from peripheral blood. The genes are TRBV5-1 and TRBJ2-5; TRBD1 matches at 10 bases. The CDR3 DNA reads TGCGCCAGCAGCTTAGGCCGTCGGACAGGGGGTAACCAAGAGACCCAGTACTTC. Translating gives CASSLGRRTGGNQETQYF.